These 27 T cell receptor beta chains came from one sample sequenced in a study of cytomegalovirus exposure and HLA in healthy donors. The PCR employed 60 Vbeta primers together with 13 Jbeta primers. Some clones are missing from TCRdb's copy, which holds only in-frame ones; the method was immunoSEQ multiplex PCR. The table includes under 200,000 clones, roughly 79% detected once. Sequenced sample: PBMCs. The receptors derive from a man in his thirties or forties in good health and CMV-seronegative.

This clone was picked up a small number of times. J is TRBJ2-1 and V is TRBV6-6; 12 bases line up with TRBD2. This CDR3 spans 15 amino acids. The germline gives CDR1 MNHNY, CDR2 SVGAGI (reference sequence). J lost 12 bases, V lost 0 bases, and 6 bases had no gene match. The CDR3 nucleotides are TGTGCCAGCAGTTACTCTCTAGCGGGGGGGGCCGGGCAGTTCTTC. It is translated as CASSYSLAGGAGQFF.

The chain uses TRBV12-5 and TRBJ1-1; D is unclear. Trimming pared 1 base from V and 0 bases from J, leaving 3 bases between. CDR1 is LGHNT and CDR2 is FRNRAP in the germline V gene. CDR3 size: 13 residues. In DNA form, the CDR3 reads TGTGCTAGTGGTTTGGCTTTGAACACTGAAGCTTTCTTT. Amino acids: CASGLALNTEAFF.

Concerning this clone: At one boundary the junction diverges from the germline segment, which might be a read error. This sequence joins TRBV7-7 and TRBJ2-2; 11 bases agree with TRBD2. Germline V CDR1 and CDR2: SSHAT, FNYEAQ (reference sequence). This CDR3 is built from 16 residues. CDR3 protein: CASSPRIAGGTGELFF. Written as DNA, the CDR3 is TGTGCTAGCAGCCCGCGGATAGCGGGAGGGACCGGGGAGCTGTTTTTT.

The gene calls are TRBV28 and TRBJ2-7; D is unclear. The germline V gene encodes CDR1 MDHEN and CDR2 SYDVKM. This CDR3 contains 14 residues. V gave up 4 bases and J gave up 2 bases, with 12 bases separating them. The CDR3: CASSSELKTYEQYF. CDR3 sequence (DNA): TGTGCCAGCAGTTCCGAGTTGAAAACCTACGAGCAGTACTTC.

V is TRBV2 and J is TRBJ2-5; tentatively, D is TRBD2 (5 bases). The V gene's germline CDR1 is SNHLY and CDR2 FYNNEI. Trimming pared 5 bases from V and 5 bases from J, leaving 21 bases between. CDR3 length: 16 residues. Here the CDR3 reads CASSRNGPKGGETQYF. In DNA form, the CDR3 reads TGTGCCAGCAGTCGAAACGGGCCAAAAGGCGGGGAGACCCAGTACTTC.

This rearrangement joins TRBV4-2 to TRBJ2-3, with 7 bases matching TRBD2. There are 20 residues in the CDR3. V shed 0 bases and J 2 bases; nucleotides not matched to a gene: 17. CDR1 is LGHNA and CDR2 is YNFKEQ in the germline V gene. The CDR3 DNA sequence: TGTGCCAGCAGCCAAGATAGGAAGGGAGGGCTCAATGAAAACACAGATACGCAGTATTTT. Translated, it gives CASSQDRKGGLNENTDTQYF.

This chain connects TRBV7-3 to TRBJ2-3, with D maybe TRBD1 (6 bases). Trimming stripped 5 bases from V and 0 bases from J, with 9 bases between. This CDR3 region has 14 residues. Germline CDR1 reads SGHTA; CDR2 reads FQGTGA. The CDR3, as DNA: TGTGCCAGCAGCCCTCAGGGGAGCACAGATACGCAGTATTTT. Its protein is CASSPQGSTDTQYF.

CDR3 sequence reads: CASSGGTAEAFF. CDR3 nucleotide sequence: TGTGCCAGTAGTGGTGGGACAGCTGAAGCTTTCTTT. The chain joins TRBV19 to TRBJ1-1; 7 nucleotides line up with TRBD1. Looked up from germline, CDR1 is LNHDA and CDR2 is SQIVND (reference sequence). This CDR3 has 12 amino acids. The V and J ends lost 5 bases and 6 bases, in that order; junction bases with no gene match: 3.

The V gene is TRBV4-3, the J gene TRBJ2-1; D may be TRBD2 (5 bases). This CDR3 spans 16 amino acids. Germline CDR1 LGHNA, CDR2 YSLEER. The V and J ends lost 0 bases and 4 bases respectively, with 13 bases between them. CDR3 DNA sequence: TGCGCCAGCAGCCAAGACGGGATGCCTCTATACAATGAGCAGTTCTTC. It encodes CASSQDGMPLYNEQFF.

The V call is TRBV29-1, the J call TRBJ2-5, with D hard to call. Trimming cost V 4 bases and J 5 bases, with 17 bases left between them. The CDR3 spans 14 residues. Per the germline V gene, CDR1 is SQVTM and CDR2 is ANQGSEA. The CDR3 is CSVARPLMGETQYF. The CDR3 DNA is TGCAGCGTTGCCAGACCCCTAATGGGCGAGACCCAGTACTTC. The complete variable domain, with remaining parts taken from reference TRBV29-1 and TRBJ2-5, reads SAVISQKPSRDICQRGTSLTIQCQVDSQVTMMFWYRQQPGQSLTLIATANQGSEATYESGFVIDKFPISRPNLTFSTLTVSNMSPEDSSIYLCSVARPLMGETQYFGPGTRLLVL.

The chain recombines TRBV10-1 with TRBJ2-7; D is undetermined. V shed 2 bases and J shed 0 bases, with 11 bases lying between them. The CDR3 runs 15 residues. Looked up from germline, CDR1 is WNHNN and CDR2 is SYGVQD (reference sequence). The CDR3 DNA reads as TGCGCCAGCAGTGAGCCCAGGAACATCTCCTACGAGCAGTACTTC. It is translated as CASSEPRNISYEQYF.

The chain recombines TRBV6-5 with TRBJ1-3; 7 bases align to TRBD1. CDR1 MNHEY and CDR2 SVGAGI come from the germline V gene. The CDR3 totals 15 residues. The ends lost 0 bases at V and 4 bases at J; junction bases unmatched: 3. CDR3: CASSYSIRGGNTIYF. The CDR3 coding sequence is TGTGCCAGCAGTTACTCGATCAGGGGGGGAAACACCATATATTTT.

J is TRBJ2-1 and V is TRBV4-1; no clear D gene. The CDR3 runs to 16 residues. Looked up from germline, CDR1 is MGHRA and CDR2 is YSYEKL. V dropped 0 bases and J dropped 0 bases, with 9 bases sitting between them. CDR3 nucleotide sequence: TGCGCCAGCAGCCAAGAACGAGAGAGCTCCTACAATGAGCAGTTCTTC. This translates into CASSQERESSYNEQFF.

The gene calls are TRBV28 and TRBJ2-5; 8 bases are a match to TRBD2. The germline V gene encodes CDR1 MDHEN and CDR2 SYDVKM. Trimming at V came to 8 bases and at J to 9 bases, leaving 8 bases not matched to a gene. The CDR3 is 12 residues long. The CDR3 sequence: CASRGGPSAQYF. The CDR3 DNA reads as TGTGCCAGCCGCGGGGGGCCCTCGGCCCAGTACTTC.

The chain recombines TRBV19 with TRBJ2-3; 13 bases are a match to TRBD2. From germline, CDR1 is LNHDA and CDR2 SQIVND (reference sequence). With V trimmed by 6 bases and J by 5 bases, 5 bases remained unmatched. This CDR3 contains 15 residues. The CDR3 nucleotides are TGTGCCAGTAGAACTAGCGGGGGGGCTGAAGATACGCAGTATTTT. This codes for CASRTSGGAEDTQYF.

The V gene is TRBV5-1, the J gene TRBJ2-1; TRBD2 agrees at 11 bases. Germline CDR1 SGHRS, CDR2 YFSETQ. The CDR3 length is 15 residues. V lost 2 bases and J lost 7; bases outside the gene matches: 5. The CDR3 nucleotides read TGCGCCAGCAGCTTTAGCGGGAGGGCCGGGAATGAGCAGTTCTTC. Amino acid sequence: CASSFSGRAGNEQFF.

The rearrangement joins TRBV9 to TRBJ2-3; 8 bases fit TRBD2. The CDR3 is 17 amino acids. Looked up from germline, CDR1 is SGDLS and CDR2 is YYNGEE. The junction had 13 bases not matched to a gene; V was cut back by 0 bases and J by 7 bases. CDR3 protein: CASSVAKSGRGGNTQYF. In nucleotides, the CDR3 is TGTGCCAGCAGCGTAGCTAAAAGCGGGAGAGGGGGAAATACGCAGTATTTT.

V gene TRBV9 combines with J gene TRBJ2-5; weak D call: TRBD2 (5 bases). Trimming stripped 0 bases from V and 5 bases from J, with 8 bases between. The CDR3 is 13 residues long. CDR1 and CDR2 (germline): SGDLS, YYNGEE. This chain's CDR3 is CASSVAGYETQYF. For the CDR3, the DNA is TGTGCCAGCAGCGTAGCGGGGTATGAGACCCAGTACTTC.

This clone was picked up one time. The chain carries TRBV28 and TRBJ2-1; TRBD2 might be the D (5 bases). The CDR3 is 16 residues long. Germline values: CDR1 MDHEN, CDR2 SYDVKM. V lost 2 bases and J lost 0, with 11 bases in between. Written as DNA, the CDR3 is TGTGCCAGCAGTTTACGGCGGGTCAGCTCCTACAATGAGCAGTTCTTC. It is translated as CASSLRRVSSYNEQFF.

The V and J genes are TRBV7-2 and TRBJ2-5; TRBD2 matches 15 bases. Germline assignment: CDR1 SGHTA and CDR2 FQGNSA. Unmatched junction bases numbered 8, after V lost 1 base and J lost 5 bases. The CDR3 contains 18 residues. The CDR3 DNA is TGTGCCAGCAGCTTAGGGACTAGCGGGGGGGCATTTCGGGAGACCCAGTACTTC. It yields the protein CASSLGTSGGAFRETQYF.

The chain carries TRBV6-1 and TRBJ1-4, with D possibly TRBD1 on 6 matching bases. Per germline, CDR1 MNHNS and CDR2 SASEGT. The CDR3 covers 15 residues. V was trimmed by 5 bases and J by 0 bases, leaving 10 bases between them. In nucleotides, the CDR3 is TGTGCCAGCAGTACAGGGATTGCAACTAATGAAAAACTGTTTTTT. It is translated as CASSTGIATNEKLFF.

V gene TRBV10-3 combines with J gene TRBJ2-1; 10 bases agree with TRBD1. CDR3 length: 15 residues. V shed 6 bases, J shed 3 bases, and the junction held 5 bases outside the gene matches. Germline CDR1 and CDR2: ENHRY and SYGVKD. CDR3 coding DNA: TGTGCCATCAGCCCGGGACAGGGGATCTACAATGAGCAGTTCTTC. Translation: CAISPGQGIYNEQFF.

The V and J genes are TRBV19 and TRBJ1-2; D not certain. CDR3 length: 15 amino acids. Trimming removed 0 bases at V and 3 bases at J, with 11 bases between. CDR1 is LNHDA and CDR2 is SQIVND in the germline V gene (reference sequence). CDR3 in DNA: TGTGCCAGTAGTATAGAACTGCGTTCTCACTATGGCTACACCTTC. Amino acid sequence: CASSIELRSHYGYTF.

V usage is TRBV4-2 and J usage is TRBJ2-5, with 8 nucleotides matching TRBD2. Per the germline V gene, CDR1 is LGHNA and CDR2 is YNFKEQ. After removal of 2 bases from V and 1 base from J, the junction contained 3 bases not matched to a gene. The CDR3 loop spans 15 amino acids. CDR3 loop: CASSQSAGVQETQYF. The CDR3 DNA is TGTGCCAGCAGCCAATCAGCGGGGGTCCAAGAGACCCAGTACTTC.

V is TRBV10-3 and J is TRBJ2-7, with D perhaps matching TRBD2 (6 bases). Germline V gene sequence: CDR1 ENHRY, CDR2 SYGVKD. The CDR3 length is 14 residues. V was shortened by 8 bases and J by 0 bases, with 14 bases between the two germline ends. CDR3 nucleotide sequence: TGTGCCATCGGGGACTCCACAAGCTCCTACGAGCAGTACTTC. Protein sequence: CAIGDSTSSYEQYF.

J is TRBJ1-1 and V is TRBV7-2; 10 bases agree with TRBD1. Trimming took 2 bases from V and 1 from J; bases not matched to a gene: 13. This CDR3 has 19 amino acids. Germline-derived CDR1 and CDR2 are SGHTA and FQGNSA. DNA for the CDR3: TGTGCCAGCAGCTTACGAGACAGGGGGCTGGGAATATCGAACACTGAAGCTTTCTTT. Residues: CASSLRDRGLGISNTEAFF.

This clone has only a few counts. Here the CDR3 reads CASSLLSGATNEKLFF. The CDR3 DNA follows: TGCGCCAGCAGCTTGCTATCCGGAGCAACTAATGAAAAACTGTTTTTT. The V and J genes are TRBV5-1 and TRBJ1-4; D is unresolved. Germline V gene sequence: CDR1 SGHRS, CDR2 YFSETQ. This CDR3 is 16 amino acids long. The V gene lost 1 base and the J gene lost 0 bases, with 10 bases spanning the gap. The full variable domain, in which reference TRBV5-1 and TRBJ1-4 provide the parts outside the CDR3, is KAGVTQTPRYLIKTRGQQVTLSCSPISGHRSVSWYQQTPGQGLQFLFEYFSETQRNKGNFPGRFSGRQFSNSRSEMNVSTLELGDSALYLCASSLLSGATNEKLFFGSGTQLSVL.